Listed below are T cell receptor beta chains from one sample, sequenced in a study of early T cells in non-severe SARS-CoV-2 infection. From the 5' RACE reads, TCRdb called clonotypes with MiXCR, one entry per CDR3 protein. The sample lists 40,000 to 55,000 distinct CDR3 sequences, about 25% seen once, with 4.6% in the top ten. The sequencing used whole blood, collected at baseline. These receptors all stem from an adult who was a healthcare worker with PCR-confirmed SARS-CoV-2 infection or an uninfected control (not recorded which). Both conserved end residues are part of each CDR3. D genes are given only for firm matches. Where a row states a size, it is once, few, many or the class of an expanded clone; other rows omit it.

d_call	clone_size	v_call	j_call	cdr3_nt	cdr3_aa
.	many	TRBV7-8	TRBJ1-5	TGTGCCAGCAGCCAAAAGGGGGAAAATCAGCCCCAGCATTTT	CASSQKGENQPQHF
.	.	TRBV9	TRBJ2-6	TGTGCCAGCAGCGATCGGGACGGAGCCTCTGGGGCCAACGTCCTGACTTTC	CASSDRDGASGANVLTF
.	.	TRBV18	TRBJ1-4	TGTGCCAGCTCACCGGTTCCAGGCGGGGTTGAGGAAAAACTGTTTTTT	CASSPVPGGVEEKLFF
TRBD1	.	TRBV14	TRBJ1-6	TGTGCCAGCAGCCAAGGGACAGGGGATAATTCACCCCTCCACTTT	CASSQGTGDNSPLHF
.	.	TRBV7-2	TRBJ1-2	TGTGCCAGCAGCTTAGGGGGCAGTAGCTATGGCTACACCTTC	CASSLGGSSYGYTF
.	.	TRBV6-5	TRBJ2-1	TGTGCCAGCAGTTCCCTAGTGGACTACAATGAGCAGTTCTTC	CASSSLVDYNEQFF
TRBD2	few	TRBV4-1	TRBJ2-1	TGCGCCAGCAGCCAGAGCGGGGGGGCGTACAATGAGCAGTTCTTC	CASSQSGGAYNEQFF
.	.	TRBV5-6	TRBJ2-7	TGTGCCAGCAGCGGAGGACCGTTTTACGAGCAGTACTTC	CASSGGPFYEQYF
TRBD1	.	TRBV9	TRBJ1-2	TGTGCCAGCAGTCCGACCGGGACAGCTTCTTCACACTATGGCTACACCTTC	CASSPTGTASSHYGYTF
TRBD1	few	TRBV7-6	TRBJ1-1	TGTGCCAGCAGCCGCCGACAGGGTGGGAACACTGAAGCTTTCTTT	CASSRRQGGNTEAFF
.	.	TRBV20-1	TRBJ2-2	TGCGGTGCTGGAGACAGCTACACCGGGGAGCTGTTTTTT	CGAGDSYTGELFF
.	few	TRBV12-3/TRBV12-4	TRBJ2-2	TGTGCCAGCAGTTTGAGGCAGCCCAACACCGGGGAGCTGTTTTTT	CASSLRQPNTGELFF
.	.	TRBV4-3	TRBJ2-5	TGCGCCAGCAGCCCGCGAAAATGGGAGACCCAGTACTTC	CASSPRKWETQYF
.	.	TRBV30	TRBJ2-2	TGTGCCTGGGGTATCAACACCGGGGAGCTGTTTTTT	CAWGINTGELFF
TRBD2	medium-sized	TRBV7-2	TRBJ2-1	TGTGCCAGCAGCTTAACCGGGACTAGCGGTTACAATGAGCAGTTCTTC	CASSLTGTSGYNEQFF
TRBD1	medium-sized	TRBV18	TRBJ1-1	TGTGCCAGCTCACCCGACAGGGGAGCTGAAGCTTTCTTT	CASSPDRGAEAFF
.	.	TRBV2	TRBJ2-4	TGTGCCAGCAGTGAAAGGGGGATGGGAAACATTCAGTACTTC	CASSERGMGNIQYF
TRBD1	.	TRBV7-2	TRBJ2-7	TGTGCCAGCAGCACCGGGACAGGGAACTACGAGCAGTACTTC	CASSTGTGNYEQYF
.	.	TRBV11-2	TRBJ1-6	TGTGCCAGCAGCCAGGGGCTAGCGCAGGCCCTCCACTTT	CASSQGLAQALHF
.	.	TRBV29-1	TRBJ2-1	TGCAGCGTTGCCGTTTACAATGAGCAGTTCTTC	CSVAVYNEQFF
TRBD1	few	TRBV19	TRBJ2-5	TGTGCCAGTAGTCTTCGGACAGGGCCCCGGGAGACCCAGTACTTC	CASSLRTGPRETQYF
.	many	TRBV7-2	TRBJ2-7	TGTGCCAGCAGTTCTTACGGATCCAAAGAGCAGTACTTC	CASSSYGSKEQYF
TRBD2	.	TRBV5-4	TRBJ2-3	TGTGCCAGCAGCTTGCCGGGGGGTCTAAGCACAGATACGCAGTATTTT	CASSLPGGLSTDTQYF
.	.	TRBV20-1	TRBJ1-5	TGCAGTGCGACCGACAGATTACGCAATCAGCCCCAGCATTTT	CSATDRLRNQPQHF
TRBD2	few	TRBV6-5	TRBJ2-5	TGTGCCAGCAGTTTAGCGGGGGGAAGGTGGGCCCAGTACTTC	CASSLAGGRWAQYF
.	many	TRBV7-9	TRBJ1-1	TGTGCCAGCAGCTCCCGACAGGACCTTAACACTGAAGCTTTCTTT	CASSSRQDLNTEAFF
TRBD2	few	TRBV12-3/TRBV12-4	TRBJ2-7	TGTGCCAGCAGTATAAGCAGGACTAGTGGGAACGAGCAGTACTTC	CASSISRTSGNEQYF
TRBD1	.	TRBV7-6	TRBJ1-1	TGTGCCAGCAGCTTTCTTGCAGGGGGGGCGAACACTGAAGCTTTCTTT	CASSFLAGGANTEAFF
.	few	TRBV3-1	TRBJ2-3	TGTGCCAGCAGCCAGGGGGACGGCCGCACAGATACGCAGTATTTT	CASSQGDGRTDTQYF
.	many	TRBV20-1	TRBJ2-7	TGCAGTGCTAGGGGGGCAACACGGGAGAGCTCCTACGAGCAGTACTTC	CSARGATRESSYEQYF
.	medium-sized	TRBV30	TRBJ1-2	TGTGCCTGGAGAGAGACAGTGAGCTACACCTTC	CAWRETVSYTF
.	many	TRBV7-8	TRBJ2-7	TGTGCCAGCAGCTTAAATTCGGGGTTATACGAGCAGTACTTC	CASSLNSGLYEQYF
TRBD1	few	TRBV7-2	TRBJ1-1	TGTGCCAGCAGCCGAGGACAGGGGACGTTCACTGAAGCTTTCTTT	CASSRGQGTFTEAFF
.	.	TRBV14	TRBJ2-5	TGTGCCAGCAGCCAAGTCCAGGCGTGGCAGTACTTC	CASSQVQAWQYF
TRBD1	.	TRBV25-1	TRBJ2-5	TGTGCCAGCAGGGCCGGGACAGGGGTGGAGACCCAGTACTTC	CASRAGTGVETQYF
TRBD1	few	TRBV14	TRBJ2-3	TGTGCCAGCAGCCAAGATTGGGGTTTTGGACAGGGGCAGCCAGATACGCAGTATTTT	CASSQDWGFGQGQPDTQYF
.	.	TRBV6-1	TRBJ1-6	TGTGCCAGCAGTGTCGGGGCGGCACCCCTCCACTTT	CASSVGAAPLHF
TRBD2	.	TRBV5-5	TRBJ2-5	TGTGCCAGCAGCTTCGGACTAGAAGAGACCCAGTACTTC	CASSFGLEETQYF
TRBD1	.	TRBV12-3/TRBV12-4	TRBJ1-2	TGTGCCAGCAGCTCGGGACAGGGATACTATGGCTACACCTTC	CASSSGQGYYGYTF
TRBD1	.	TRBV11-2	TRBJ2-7	TGTGCCAGCAGCTTTGGGACAGCGAACTACGAGCAGTACTTC	CASSFGTANYEQYF
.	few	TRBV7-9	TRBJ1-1	TGTGCCAGCCATACCGTGAACACTGAAGCTTTCTTT	CASHTVNTEAFF
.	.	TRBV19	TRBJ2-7	TGTGCCAGTAGTATGACACCGGATCCCAATTACGAGCAGTACTTC	CASSMTPDPNYEQYF
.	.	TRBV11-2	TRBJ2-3	TGTGCCAGCAGCTTAAACAGGAACACAGATACGCAGTATTTT	CASSLNRNTDTQYF
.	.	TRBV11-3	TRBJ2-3	TGTGCCAGCAGTCCCGGTTCGGCCACAGATACGCAGTATTTT	CASSPGSATDTQYF
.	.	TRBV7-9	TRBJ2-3	TGTGCCAGCAGCTTAGCGATCGTCAGGACGGATACGCAGTATTTT	CASSLAIVRTDTQYF
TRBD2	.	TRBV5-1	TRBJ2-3	TGCGCCAGCAGACCCGGGACTAGCGGCACAGATACGCAGTATTTT	CASRPGTSGTDTQYF
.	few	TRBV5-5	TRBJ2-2	TGTGCCAGCAGCTTGAGTACAGGGCGGGCCGGGGAGCTGTTTTTT	CASSLSTGRAGELFF
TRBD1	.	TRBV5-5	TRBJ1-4	TGTGCCAGCAGGAGGGGGACAGCTAATGAAAAACTGTTTTTT	CASRRGTANEKLFF
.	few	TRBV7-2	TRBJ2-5	TGTGCCAGCAGCGCCCAGGGAAAACAAGAGACCCAGTACTTC	CASSAQGKQETQYF
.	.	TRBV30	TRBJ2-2	TGTGCCTGGAGTGCCACTAGCCCCGGGGAGCTGTTTTTT	CAWSATSPGELFF
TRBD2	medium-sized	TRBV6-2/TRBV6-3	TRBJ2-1	TGTGCCAGCAGTCCCGCCGGGACTAGCGGGGGCCGGACGTTCTTC	CASSPAGTSGGRTFF
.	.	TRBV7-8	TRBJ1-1	TGTGCCAGCAGCCCTAGACAGGTAGACACTGAAGCTTTCTTT	CASSPRQVDTEAFF
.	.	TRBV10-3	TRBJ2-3	TGTGCCATCAGTGAGCCCCCAGGGGGGGCCCGCACAGATACGCAGTATTTT	CAISEPPGGARTDTQYF
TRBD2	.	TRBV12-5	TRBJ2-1	TGTGCTAGTGGTTTGGTACTTTGGACTAGGCGGTACAATGAGCAGTTCTTC	CASGLVLWTRRYNEQFF
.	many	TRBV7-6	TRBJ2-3	TGTGCCAGCAGCTTAGTCGGGGGCCTTAGCACAGATACGCAGTATTTT	CASSLVGGLSTDTQYF
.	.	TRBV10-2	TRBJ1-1	TGCGCCAGCAGAGAACAATTGAACACTGAAGCTTTCTTT	CASREQLNTEAFF
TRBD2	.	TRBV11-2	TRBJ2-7	TGTGCCAGCAGCTGGGGGCCCGGGACTAGCGGCTACGAGCAGTACTTC	CASSWGPGTSGYEQYF